A selection of T cell receptor beta chains follows, all from one sample in a study of OX40 agonist ivuxolimab in advanced cancers. Profiled with immunoSEQ multiplex PCR; TCRdb holds only in-frame clones, not every one. The sample shows some 80,000 clones, around nine tenths of them seen only once. Sequencing was performed on CD4+ or CD8+ T cells sorted from blood, taken in a trial of the OX40 agonist ivuxolimab. The receptors stem from an adult with an advanced solid tumor such as melanoma, head and neck, liver or kidney cancer. CDR3s include the opening cysteine and the closing phenylalanine or tryptophan. The D gene is left open where the match is weak. Clone size, where shown, is once, few, many, or a class for clones that have expanded.

>-|TRBJ2-1|TRBV19|-
CASSISGPSGDEQFF
TGTGCCAGTAGTATTTCGGGACCAAGCGGAGATGAGCAGTTCTTC
>-|TRBJ2-5|TRBV29-1|-
CSVDRGQETQYF
TGCAGCGTTGACAGGGGACAAGAGACCCAGTACTTC
>-|TRBJ2-1|TRBV5-1|-
CASSFGGRSYNEQFF
TGCGCCAGCAGCTTTGGCGGCAGGAGTTACAATGAGCAGTTCTTC
>-|TRBJ2-7|TRBV7-2|-
CASSLLQAGHEQYF
TGTGCCAGCAGCTTGTTGCAGGCGGGCCACGAGCAGTACTTC
>TRBD2|TRBJ2-2|TRBV5-4|-
CASSGVKAGGVGELFF
TGTGCCAGCAGCGGCGTAAAGGCGGGAGGCGTCGGGGAGCTGTTTTTT
>-|TRBJ2-1|TRBV20-1|-
CSAGPRDEQFF
TGCAGTGCGGGGCCTAGGGATGAGCAGTTCTTC
>TRBD1|TRBJ2-1|TRBV5-1|-
CASSLLGTGYNEQFF
TGCGCCAGCAGCTTGTTAGGGACAGGATACAATGAGCAGTTCTTC
>-|TRBJ2-2|TRBV7-2|-
CASSLGGPANTGELFF
TGTGCCAGCAGCTTAGGGGGACCGGCGAACACCGGGGAGCTGTTTTTT
>TRBD1|TRBJ2-1|TRBV4-1|once
CASSQVRPDRGNNEQFF
TGCGCCAGCAGCCAAGTCCGCCCGGACAGGGGAAACAATGAGCAGTTCTTC
>TRBD2|TRBJ2-1|TRBV11-2|-
CASSLGWGLAGVNEQFF
TGTGCCAGCAGCTTAGGATGGGGACTAGCGGGAGTCAATGAGCAGTTCTTC
>TRBD1|TRBJ1-1|TRBV27|-
CASSLGQGAGRVSEAFF
TGTGCCAGCAGTTTAGGGCAGGGGGCGGGTCGGGTCTCTGAAGCTTTCTTT
>-|TRBJ1-5|TRBV30|-
CAWNYQLKEPQHF
TGTGCCTGGAATTACCAACTTAAAGAGCCCCAGCATTTT
>-|TRBJ2-1|TRBV18|-
CASSPQGKVSVHEQFF
TGTGCCAGCTCTCCGCAGGGGAAGGTTAGCGTGCATGAGCAGTTCTTC
>-|TRBJ2-6|TRBV18|-
CASSPFASGPGANVLTF
TGTGCCAGCTCACCGTTCGCATCCGGTCCTGGGGCCAACGTCCTGACTTTC
>-|TRBJ2-1|TRBV19|-
CASTIASFGNNEQFF
TGTGCCAGTACTATAGCGAGTTTCGGGAACAATGAGCAGTTCTTC